Each of the 9 T cell receptor beta chains below was sequenced from the same sample in a study of control samples from healthy donors and cancer patients. Some clones are missing from TCRdb's copy, which holds only in-frame ones; the method was immunoSEQ multiplex PCR. The table records approximately 190,000 clones, about 89% of them present only once. What was sequenced was blood. These receptor sequences come from a man aged 25 to 40 in good health.

The V gene is TRBV7-9, the J gene TRBJ2-1, with TRBD1 identical over 8 bases. Germline assignment: CDR1 SEHNR and CDR2 FQNEAQ (reference sequence). This CDR3 has 13 residues. The V gene end was trimmed by 4 bases and the J gene end by 10 bases; junction bases not matched to a gene: 6. The CDR3 DNA follows: TGTGCCAGCAGCTCACAGGGGGGTGAGGAGCAGTTCTTC. Residues: CASSSQGGEEQFF.

The chain employs TRBV20-1 and TRBJ1-2, with D unclear. CDR3 length equals 11 residues. Looked up from germline, CDR1 is DFQATT and CDR2 is SNEGSKA (reference sequence). V was pared by 3 bases and J by 1 base, with 3 bases between. The chain's CDR3 is CSARNNYGYTF. For the CDR3, the DNA is TGCAGTGCTAGGAATAACTATGGCTACACCTTC.

The V call is TRBV6-5, the J call TRBJ2-2, with TRBD2 matching over 12 bases. Trimming cost V 6 bases and J 7 bases; bases outside gene matches: 3. Germline V lookup: CDR1 MNHEY, CDR2 SVGAGI. This CDR3 spans 14 amino acids. The CDR3 region is CASRTSGGIGELFF. Written as DNA, the CDR3 is TGTGCCAGCAGAACTAGCGGGGGGATCGGGGAGCTGTTTTTT.

In DNA form, the CDR3 reads TGTGCCAGCCTACAGACAGGGGATCGCAATGAGCAGTTCTTC. Amino acid sequence: CASLQTGDRNEQFF. V gene TRBV19 combines with J gene TRBJ2-1; 8 bases fit TRBD1. In germline, CDR1 is LNHDA, CDR2 SQIVND (reference sequence). The CDR3 consists of 14 residues. The V gene end was trimmed by 9 bases and the J gene end by 6 bases; junction bases not matched to a gene: 10.

The chain joins TRBV6-6 to TRBJ1-3; D is unclear. With 0 bases removed from V and 1 base from J, the gap between germline ends came to 7 bases. Germline assignment: CDR1 MNHNY and CDR2 SVGAGI (reference sequence). The CDR3 is made up of 15 amino acids. The CDR3: CASSYSSSSGNTIYF. The CDR3 region has the DNA TGTGCCAGCAGTTACTCTTCAAGTTCTGGAAACACCATATATTTT.

The gene calls are TRBV29-1 and TRBJ2-1, with 11 bases lining up with TRBD1. In germline, CDR1 is SQVTM, CDR2 ANQGSEA. Trimming at V came to 7 bases and at J to 6 bases, leaving 5 bases not matched to a gene. The CDR3 is 13 amino acids. The CDR3: CSARTGGFNEQFF. For the CDR3, the DNA is TGCAGCGCTAGGACAGGGGGCTTCAATGAGCAGTTCTTC.

The chain employs TRBV6-5 and TRBJ2-1; 7 nucleotides align to TRBD1. CDR3 length: 15 residues. Losses at the gene ends were 8 bases for V and 0 bases for J; bases not matched to a gene: 7. CDR1 is MNHEY, CDR2 SVGAGI, per germline. CDR3 nucleotides: TGTGCCAGCGTAACAGGGGCCGGCTCCTACAATGAGCAGTTCTTC. Its translation is CASVTGAGSYNEQFF.

The V gene is TRBV7-9, the J gene TRBJ2-2, with 13 nucleotides matching TRBD2. This CDR3 is 17 amino acids long. The trim removed 5 bases at V and 2 bases at J, leaving 5 bases unmatched. Germline V CDR1 and CDR2: SEHNR, FQNEAQ (reference sequence). The chain's CDR3 is CASSRTSGGLNTGELFF. The CDR3 region has the DNA TGTGCCAGCAGCCGGACTAGCGGGGGCTTAAACACCGGGGAGCTGTTTTTT.

V and J are TRBV2 and TRBJ1-2; D uncertain. Trimming removed 5 bases from V and 2 bases from J, with 15 bases in between. The CDR3 is 15 residues long. Per germline, CDR1 SNHLY and CDR2 FYNNEI. The CDR3 coding sequence is TGTGCCAGCAGTACATCACGGACGAGCAACTATGGCTACACCTTC. It codes for CASSTSRTSNYGYTF. The full variable domain, completed using reference TRBV2 and TRBJ1-2, is EPEVTQTPSHQVTQMGQEVILRCVPISNHLYFYWYRQILGQKVEFLVSFYNNEISEKSEIFDDQFSVERPDGSNFTLKIRSTKLEDSAMYFCASSTSRTSNYGYTFGSGTRLTVV.